Listed below are T cell receptor beta chains from one sample, sequenced in a study of Graves' ophthalmopathy and Graves' hyperthyroidism. TCRdb independently ran MiXCR on the multiplex PCR reads; one entry per CDR3 protein. The sample lists hundreds of thousands of distinct CDR3 sequences, over 40% occurring once. The material sequenced was peripheral blood. These receptors were collected from an adult man with Graves' ophthalmopathy. CDR3s include the opening cysteine and the closing phenylalanine or tryptophan.

v_call | cdr3_aa
TRBV29-1 | CSVEDGSGYTF
TRBV29-1 | CSSRQGVNQPQHF
TRBV20-1 | CSVPKTSGRGTQYF
TRBV29-1 | CSLGQLYGYTF
TRBV20-1 | CSASPGTGVGQPQHF
TRBV14 | CASASAGTGQETQYF
TRBV10-3 | CASSRAGNEKLFF
TRBV29-1 | CSVTEASGAGNEQFF
TRBV2 | CASSYIRDTYEQYF
TRBV19 | CASSRGQSSGANVLTF
TRBV7-9 | CASSLLQGNQPQHF
TRBV20-1 | CSARDTSSGNTIYF
TRBV19 | CASSMGPRLAGGTEQFF
TRBV20-1 | CSVTEQAMERLFF
TRBV7-6 | CASTLRDSAIEGELFF
TRBV12-3/TRBV12-4 | CASRGEQGAGYGYTF
TRBV29-1 | CSAGDSPGNTIYF
TRBV5-1 | CASSQQQGQETQYF
TRBV4-3 | CASNTLKGTRITYEQYF
TRBV30 | CAWSVQQGAGQPQHF
TRBV25-1 | CASSEYKGAANTGELFF
TRBV10-3 | CAIRPGQVDSEAFF
TRBV10-3 | CAISLGTNTEAFF
TRBV20-1 | CSARDHGTGVYEQYF
TRBV7-6 | CASSPRMAFTGELFF
TRBV6-5 | CASSPGGVGNSPLHF
TRBV13 | CASSKDRAQTKSPLHF